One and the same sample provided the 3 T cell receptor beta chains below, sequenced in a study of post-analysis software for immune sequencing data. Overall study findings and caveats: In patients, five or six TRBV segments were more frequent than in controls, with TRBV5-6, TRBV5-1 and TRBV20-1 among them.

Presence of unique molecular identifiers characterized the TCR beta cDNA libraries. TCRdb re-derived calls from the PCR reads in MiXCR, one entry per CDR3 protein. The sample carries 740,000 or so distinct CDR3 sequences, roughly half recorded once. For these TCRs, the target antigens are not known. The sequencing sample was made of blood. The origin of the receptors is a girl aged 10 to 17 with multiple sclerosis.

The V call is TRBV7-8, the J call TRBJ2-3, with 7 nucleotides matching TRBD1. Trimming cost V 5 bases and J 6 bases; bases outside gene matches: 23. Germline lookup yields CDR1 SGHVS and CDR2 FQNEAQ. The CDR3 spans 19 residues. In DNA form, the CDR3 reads TGTGCCAGCAGCACCTACAGGGGCCAACTCGAAAAGAGGAGTGATACGCAGTATTTT. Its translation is CASSTYRGQLEKRSDTQYF.

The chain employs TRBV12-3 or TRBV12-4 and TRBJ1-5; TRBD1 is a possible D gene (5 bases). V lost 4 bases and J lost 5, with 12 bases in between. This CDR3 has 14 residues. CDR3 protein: CASSWDGKDQPQHF. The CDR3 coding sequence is TGTGCCAGCAGTTGGGACGGGAAGGATCAGCCCCAGCATTTT.

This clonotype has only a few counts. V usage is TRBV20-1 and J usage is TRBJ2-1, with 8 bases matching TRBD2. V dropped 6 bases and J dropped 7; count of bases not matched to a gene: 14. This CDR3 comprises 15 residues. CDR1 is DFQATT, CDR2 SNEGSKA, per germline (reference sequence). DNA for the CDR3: TGCAGTGCGGCCGGTGAAGCGGGAGTAAAAAATGAGCAGTTCTTC. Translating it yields CSAAGEAGVKNEQFF.